Below, one T cell receptor (beta chain) is given with its context. TCRdb redid the calling of the 5' RACE reads with MiXCR, one entry per CDR3 protein. The sample includes 350,000 or so distinct CDR3 sequences, approximately 12% of them seen just once. This sample is part of a study of T-cell memory formation after mild COVID-19. The germline V and J ends were trimmed by 1 base and 0 bases, with 8 bases remaining between them. Looked up from germline, CDR1 is SGHTS and CDR2 is YDEGEE. CDR3 length: 15 amino acids. The sequenced sample was PBMCs or a T cell subset sorted from them (not recorded which). This TCR derives from a man between 18 and 29 years old who had mild COVID-19 (a few samples of this study predate the infection). Cell type and time point are not known. The V call is TRBV5-8, the J call TRBJ1-3; no clear D gene. Written as DNA, the CDR3 is TGTGCCAGCAGCTTGATGGCCAGCTCTGGAAACACCATATATTTT. Translation gives CASSLMASSGNTIYF.